These 29 T cell receptor beta chains share one sample of origin, sequenced in a study of T cell responses to AZD1222 COVID-19 vaccine. Produced via immunoSEQ multiplex PCR; TCRdb's table is partial and in-frame only. The sample holds roughly 180,000 clones; 94% are singletons and the top ten take around 1.6%. The sample here was peripheral blood, taken 28 days after the second AZD1222 dose. The receptors here all came from an adult who received the AZD1222 COVID-19 vaccine.

The V call is TRBV19, the J call TRBJ1-5; perhaps TRBD1 as D (6 bases). Trimming removed 1 base from V and 6 bases from J, with 16 bases in between. The CDR3 loop spans 16 amino acids. CDR1 and CDR2 from the germline V gene are LNHDA and SQIVND (reference sequence). The CDR3 nucleotides read TGTGCCAGTAGTATAGTAGGGGGATGGGAGACTCAGCCCCAGCATTTT. Translating gives CASSIVGGWETQPQHF.

V is TRBV5-1 and J is TRBJ1-2, with unresolved D. The CDR3 has 15 amino acids. Looked up from germline, CDR1 is SGHRS and CDR2 is YFSETQ. Trimming removed 2 bases at V and 7 bases at J, with 18 bases between. The DNA for the CDR3 is TGCGCCAGCAGCTTTGATCGAATAGGAGGACCTGGCTACACCTTC. Amino acid sequence: CASSFDRIGGPGYTF.

The chain combines TRBV7-9 with TRBJ2-3; TRBD2 matches at 8 bases. V shed 3 bases and J 4 bases; nucleotides not matched to a gene: 6. This CDR3 has 15 residues. Germline V lookup: CDR1 SEHNR, CDR2 FQNEAQ (reference sequence). This CDR3 is CASSFDGGAPDTQYF. CDR3 sequence (DNA): TGTGCCAGCAGCTTCGACGGGGGGGCCCCAGATACGCAGTATTTT.

The chain carries TRBV9 and TRBJ1-1; 12 nucleotides line up with TRBD1. Germline V lookup: CDR1 SGDLS, CDR2 YYNGEE. The CDR3 is 16 amino acids. V trimming: 3 bases; J trimming: 5 bases; junction bases outside the gene matches: 8. Here the CDR3 DNA reads TGTGCCAGCAGCGGTCGGGACAGGGGGCTAGTTACTGAAGCTTTCTTT. Residues: CASSGRDRGLVTEAFF.

This chain joins TRBV7-3 and TRBJ1-1; D not certain. The CDR3 is 13 amino acids. Germline V gene sequence: CDR1 SGHTA, CDR2 FQGTGA. Trimming removed 2 bases from V and 7 bases from J, with 11 bases in between. The CDR3 loop is CASSLSREIEAFF. CDR3 bases: TGTGCCAGCAGCTTATCGAGGGAGATTGAAGCTTTCTTT.

The chain employs TRBV3-1 (or the pseudogene TRBV3-2) and TRBJ2-5; D gene unclear. V was pared by 3 bases and J by 3 bases, with 14 bases between. This CDR3 spans 15 amino acids. Germline V gives CDR1 LGHDT, CDR2 YNNKEL (reference sequence). The CDR3 loop reads CASSHYSVTKETQYF. CDR3 DNA sequence: TGTGCCAGCAGCCATTACAGCGTTACTAAAGAGACCCAGTACTTC.

This clone appeared once. V usage is TRBV4-3 and J usage is TRBJ1-2; D is uncertain. This CDR3 contains 14 residues. Germline CDR1 is LGHNA and CDR2 is YSLEER. The V end lost 1 base, the J end lost 3 bases, and 9 bases lay between the germline ends. The DNA for the CDR3 is TGCGCCAGCAGCCAAGGAAACAGCTACTATGGCTACACCTTC. Protein product: CASSQGNSYYGYTF.

On this clone itself: Distinct nucleotide sequences in the sample also encode this CDR3. The chain recombines TRBV19 with TRBJ2-1, with D unclear. CDR1 and CDR2 from the germline V gene are LNHDA and SQIVND (reference sequence). The CDR3 is made up of 15 amino acids. Trimming shortened V by 3 bases and J by 0 bases, and 9 bases separated the two germline ends. Here the CDR3 DNA reads TGTGCCAGTAGTATTGCCGGAAGCTCCTACAATGAGCAGTTCTTC. This translates into CASSIAGSSYNEQFF.

The chain recombines TRBV18 with TRBJ1-1; D might be TRBD1 (6 bases). Trimming pared 1 base from V and 1 base from J, leaving 7 bases between. CDR1 KGHSH and CDR2 LQKENI come from the germline V gene. This CDR3 is built from 14 residues. CDR3 residues: CASSPQGGNTEAFF. CDR3 bases: TGTGCCAGCTCACCACAGGGGGGGAACACTGAAGCTTTCTTT.

The chain links TRBV5-5 to TRBJ2-7; D tentatively fits TRBD1 or TRBD2 (5 bases each). CDR1 and CDR2 from the germline V gene are SGHKS and YYEKEE (reference sequence). V was clipped by 3 bases and J by 2 bases, with 15 bases between them. This CDR3 contains 15 residues. CDR3 sequence: CASSYDRGLTYEQYF. The CDR3 coding sequence is TGTGCCAGCAGCTATGACCGGGGCCTGACCTACGAGCAGTACTTC.

The rearrangement links TRBV27 to TRBJ1-5, with TRBD1 as a possible D gene (5 bases). This CDR3 region has 13 residues. Trimming took 5 bases from V and 7 from J, leaving 12 bases between them. The germline gives CDR1 MNHEY, CDR2 SMNVEV (reference sequence). CDR3 sequence: CASSLGGIQPQHF. The CDR3 bases are TGTGCCAGCAGTCTGGGGGGGATCCAGCCCCAGCATTTT.

The chain combines TRBV30 with TRBJ1-1, with D maybe TRBD1 (5 bases). The germline V gene has CDR1 GTSNPN and CDR2 SVGIG (reference sequence). The V end was cut by 0 bases, the J end by 0 bases, with 11 bases between. The CDR3 contains 15 residues. The CDR3 reads CAWSVEGPLNTEAFF. DNA of the CDR3: TGTGCCTGGAGTGTAGAGGGACCCCTGAACACTGAAGCTTTCTTT.

The chain employs TRBV28 and TRBJ1-2; TRBD1 aligns across 8 bases. With V trimmed by 6 bases and J by 8 bases, 8 bases remained unmatched. Germline V gives CDR1 MDHEN, CDR2 SYDVKM. CDR3 length: 13 residues. The CDR3 here is CASRGTGGWGYTF. DNA of the CDR3: TGTGCCAGCAGGGGGACAGGCGGCTGGGGCTACACCTTC.

V gene TRBV6-5 combines with J gene TRBJ2-1; 7 bases are a match to TRBD1. The CDR3 consists of 15 residues. The V and J ends lost 6 bases and 2 bases, in that order; junction bases with no gene match: 7. The germline V gene has CDR1 MNHEY and CDR2 SVGAGI. The DNA for the CDR3 is TGTGCCAGCAGGGACGGGACAGAACCCTACAATGAGCAGTTCTTC. Its translation is CASRDGTEPYNEQFF.

V usage is TRBV7-2 and J usage is TRBJ1-1, with D perhaps matching TRBD1 (5 bases). CDR1 and CDR2 from the germline V gene are SGHTA and FQGNSA. The length of the CDR3 is 15 residues. V lost 1 base to trimming and J lost 4 bases, with 13 bases between them. The CDR3 coding sequence is TGTGCCAGCAGCTTAGAAGGGGTTGGGGTCACTGAAGCTTTCTTT. It is translated as CASSLEGVGVTEAFF.

The chain combines TRBV19 with TRBJ1-1, with D perhaps TRBD1 (5 bases). V was pared by 5 bases and J by 4 bases, with 14 bases between. The CDR3 has 14 residues. Germline CDR1 and CDR2: LNHDA and SQIVND (reference sequence). CDR3 residues: CASSWGGGGTEAFF. CDR3 in DNA: TGTGCCAGTAGTTGGGGAGGTGGGGGCACTGAAGCTTTCTTT.

This clone was detected only once. The J gene is TRBJ2-4, the V gene TRBV28; the D is unclear. Trimming removed 2 bases at V and 0 bases at J, with 5 bases between. Germline lookup yields CDR1 MDHEN and CDR2 SYDVKM. This CDR3 is 14 amino acids long. The CDR3 DNA follows: TGTGCCAGCAGTTTAGTAACAGCCAAAAACATTCAGTACTTC. The encoded protein is CASSLVTAKNIQYF.

The rearrangement links TRBV2 to TRBJ2-2; 8 nucleotides line up with TRBD1. This CDR3 region has 15 residues. Germline CDR1 and CDR2: SNHLY and FYNNEI. V lost 5 bases, J lost 4 bases, and 6 bases stayed unmatched. The CDR3 protein is CASSQDRASTGELFF. CDR3 DNA sequence: TGTGCCAGCAGTCAGGACAGGGCGAGCACCGGGGAGCTGTTTTTT. The complete variable domain, with remaining parts taken from reference TRBV2 and TRBJ2-2, reads EPEVTQTPSHQVTQMGQEVILRCVPISNHLYFYWYRQILGQKVEFLVSFYNNEISEKSEIFDDQFSVERPDGSNFTLKIRSTKLEDSAMYFCASSQDRASTGELFFGEGSRLTVL.

This chain connects TRBV27 to TRBJ1-5; 9 nucleotides line up with TRBD1. V shed 6 bases, J shed 3 bases, and the junction held 6 bases outside the gene matches. Germline V gene data show CDR1 as MNHEY and CDR2 as SMNVEV (reference sequence). This CDR3 has 15 amino acids. The CDR3, as DNA: TGTGCCAGCAGCATACAGGGGGCGGTCAATCAGCCCCAGCATTTT. This translates into CASSIQGAVNQPQHF.

The CDR3: CASSPEYGYEQYF. The CDR3 DNA is TGTGCCAGCTCACCGGAGTATGGCTACGAGCAGTACTTC. V is TRBV18 and J is TRBJ2-7; no firm D call. CDR3 size: 13 residues. The germline V gene has CDR1 KGHSH and CDR2 LQKENI. The V gene lost 3 bases and the J gene lost 3 bases, with 9 bases spanning the gap. Full variable domain (missing parts from reference TRBV18 and TRBJ2-7): NAGVMQNPRHLVRRRGQEARLRCSPMKGHSHVYWYRQLPEEGLKFMVYLQKENIIDESGMPKERFSAEFPKEGPSILRIQQVVRGDSAAYFCASSPEYGYEQYFGPGTRLTVT.

This clone showed up just once. The chain has TRBV7-2 and TRBJ2-1; no clear D gene. Germline V lookup: CDR1 SGHTA, CDR2 FQGNSA. The V end was cut by 5 bases, the J end by 8 bases, with 13 bases between. CDR3 length: 13 amino acids. The CDR3 DNA follows: TGTGCCAGCAGCCCCCCTGCTAGGGATGAGCAGTTCTTC. Residues: CASSPPARDEQFF.

The chain combines TRBV4-1 with TRBJ2-1, with unresolved D. From germline, CDR1 is MGHRA and CDR2 YSYEKL. This CDR3 has 15 residues. V lost 0 bases to trimming and J lost 7 bases, with 13 bases between them. This CDR3 is CASSQDRLGGNEQFF. CDR3 DNA sequence: TGCGCCAGCAGCCAAGATCGTCTAGGTGGTAATGAGCAGTTCTTC.

This clone was seen more than once but under ten times. The chain employs TRBV11-3 and TRBJ2-7; D gene uncertain. Germline lookup yields CDR1 SGHNT and CDR2 YENEEA. CDR3 length equals 14 residues. The V end lost 1 base, the J end lost 4 bases, and 11 bases lay between the germline ends. Here the CDR3 reads CASSLGLGLYEQYF. The CDR3 region has the DNA TGTGCCAGCAGCTTAGGGCTGGGCCTATACGAGCAGTACTTC.

The chain has TRBV5-4 and TRBJ2-5, with 10 bases matching TRBD1. The CDR3 extends over 16 amino acids. Germline-derived CDR1 and CDR2 are SGHNT and YYREEE (reference sequence). With V trimmed by 0 bases and J by 5 bases, 7 bases remained unmatched. CDR3 sequence: CASSLGPGTGVETQYF. The CDR3 bases are TGTGCCAGCAGCTTGGGCCCCGGGACAGGGGTGGAGACCCAGTACTTC.

As for this clone: Within the sample, other DNA sequences also encode this same CDR3. The chain couples TRBV9 to TRBJ1-3; D is uncertain. The germline gives CDR1 SGDLS, CDR2 YYNGEE. There are 15 residues in the CDR3. The V gene lost 0 bases and the J gene lost 0 bases, with 7 bases spanning the gap. CDR3 DNA: TGTGCCAGCAGCGTAGAAGGCAGCTCTGGAAACACCATATATTTT. Translating it yields CASSVEGSSGNTIYF.

This clone occurred once. The genes are TRBV5-1 and TRBJ2-5; tentative D call: TRBD2 (6 bases). Trimming pared 2 bases from V and 5 bases from J, leaving 13 bases between. From germline, CDR1 is SGHRS and CDR2 YFSETQ. CDR3 size: 14 residues. This CDR3 is CASSLTLGGETQYF. CDR3 DNA sequence: TGCGCCAGCAGCTTAACCCTTGGGGGGGAGACCCAGTACTTC.

In this sample, this clone turned up once. The chain recombines TRBV18 with TRBJ1-2; TRBD1 might be the D (6 bases). The CDR3 contains 16 residues. In germline, CDR1 is KGHSH, CDR2 LQKENI. Trimming left V 1 base short and J 2 bases short, with 14 bases between. This chain's CDR3 is CASSPLGTQLNYGYTF. The DNA for the CDR3 is TGTGCCAGCTCACCACTTGGGACACAACTAAACTATGGCTACACCTTC.

The chain combines TRBV2 with TRBJ2-3; possible D gene TRBD1, 5 bases. The CDR3 has 15 amino acids. CDR1 and CDR2 from the germline V gene are SNHLY and FYNNEI. V gave up 1 base and J gave up 0 bases, with 8 bases separating them. CDR3 amino acids: CASSEEGVSTDTQYF. Written as DNA, the CDR3 is TGTGCCAGCAGTGAAGAAGGGGTTAGCACAGATACGCAGTATTTT. Variable domain in full (rest from reference TRBV2 and TRBJ2-3): EPEVTQTPSHQVTQMGQEVILRCVPISNHLYFYWYRQILGQKVEFLVSFYNNEISEKSEIFDDQFSVERPDGSNFTLKIRSTKLEDSAMYFCASSEEGVSTDTQYFGPGTRLTVL.

The V gene is TRBV19, the J gene TRBJ1-2; no firm D call. Germline-derived CDR1 and CDR2 are LNHDA and SQIVND (reference sequence). CDR3 size: 11 residues. V lost 9 bases, J lost 4 bases, and 9 bases lay in between. The DNA for the CDR3 is TGTGCCAGCCATTCATTCTATGGCTACACCTTC. Protein product: CASHSFYGYTF.